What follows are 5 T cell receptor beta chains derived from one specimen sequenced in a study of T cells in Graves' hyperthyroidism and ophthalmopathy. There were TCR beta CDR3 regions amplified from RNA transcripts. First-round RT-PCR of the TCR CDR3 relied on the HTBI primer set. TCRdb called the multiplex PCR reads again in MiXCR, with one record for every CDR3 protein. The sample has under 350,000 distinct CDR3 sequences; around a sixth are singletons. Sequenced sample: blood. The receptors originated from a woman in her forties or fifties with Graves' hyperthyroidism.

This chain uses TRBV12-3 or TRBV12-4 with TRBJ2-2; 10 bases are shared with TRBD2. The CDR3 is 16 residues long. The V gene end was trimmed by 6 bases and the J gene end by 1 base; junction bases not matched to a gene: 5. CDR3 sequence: CASRARTSGNTGELFF. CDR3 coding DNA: TGTGCCAGCAGGGCCCGGACTAGCGGGAACACCGGGGAGCTGTTTTTT.

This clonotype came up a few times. The CDR3 spells CASNLGGGRNEQFF. DNA for the CDR3: TGTGCCAGCAACCTTGGTGGCGGGCGCAATGAGCAGTTCTTC. The chain recombines TRBV9 with TRBJ2-1, with a weak D call TRBD2 (5 bases). Germline CDR1 SGDLS, CDR2 YYNGEE. V was trimmed by 6 bases and J by 6 bases, leaving 16 bases between them. This CDR3 has 14 amino acids.

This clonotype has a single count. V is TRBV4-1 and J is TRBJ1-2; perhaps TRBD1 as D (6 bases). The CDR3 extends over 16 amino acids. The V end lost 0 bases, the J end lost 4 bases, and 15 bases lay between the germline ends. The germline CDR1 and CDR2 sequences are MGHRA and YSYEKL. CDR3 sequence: CASSQEAGVLLYGYTF. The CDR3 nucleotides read TGCGCCAGCAGCCAAGAGGCAGGGGTCCTACTCTATGGCTACACCTTC.

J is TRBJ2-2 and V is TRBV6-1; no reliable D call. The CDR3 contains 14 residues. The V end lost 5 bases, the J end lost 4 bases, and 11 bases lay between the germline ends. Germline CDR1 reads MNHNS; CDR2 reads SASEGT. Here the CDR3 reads CASSQPGLTGELFF. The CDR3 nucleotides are TGTGCCAGCAGTCAGCCGGGCCTCACCGGGGAGCTGTTTTTT.

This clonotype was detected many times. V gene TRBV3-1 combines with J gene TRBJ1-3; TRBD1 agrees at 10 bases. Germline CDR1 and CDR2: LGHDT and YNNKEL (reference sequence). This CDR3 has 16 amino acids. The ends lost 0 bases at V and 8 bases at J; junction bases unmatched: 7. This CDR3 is CASSQEWTGGQDTIYF. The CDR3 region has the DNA TGTGCCAGCAGCCAAGAATGGACAGGGGGTCAGGACACCATATATTTT.